The 30 T cell receptor beta chains below all came from one sample that was sequenced in a study of T cells in Graves' hyperthyroidism and ophthalmopathy. From RNA transcripts, TCR beta CDR3 regions were amplified. TCR CDR3 underwent first-round RT-PCR with the HTBI primer set. TCRdb re-called the multiplex PCR reads through MiXCR, storing one row per CDR3 protein. The data show around 450,000 distinct CDR3 sequences, 15% to 19% seen once. Input material: blood. Receptor source: a young woman with Graves' hyperthyroidism.

This clonotype was detected ten times or more. This chain uses TRBV11-2 with TRBJ2-3, with D possibly being TRBD1 or TRBD2 (5 bases each). Trimming took 3 bases from V and 6 from J, leaving 10 bases between them. The CDR3 has 13 amino acids. The germline V gene has CDR1 SGHAT and CDR2 FQNNGV. The CDR3 coding sequence is TGTGCCAGCAGCTTCGGGGCGAGGGATACGCAGTATTTT. Residues: CASSFGARDTQYF. The full variable domain, rest sourced from reference TRBV11-2 and TRBJ2-3, is EAGVAQSPRYKIIEKRQSVAFWCNPISGHATLYWYQQILGQGPKLLIQFQNNGVVDDSQLPKDRFSAERLKGVDSTLKIQPAKLEDSAVYLCASSFGARDTQYFGPGTRLTVL.

This clonotype has ten or more counts. The chain recombines TRBV2 with TRBJ2-7; 8 nucleotides match TRBD1. This CDR3 is 15 amino acids long. CDR1 and CDR2 from the germline V gene are SNHLY and FYNNEI. Losses at the gene ends were 7 bases for V and 5 bases for J; bases not matched to a gene: 13. The CDR3 nucleotides are TGTGCCAGCAACCCGCAGGGGGCTTTGTCAAACGAGCAGTACTTC. Amino acids: CASNPQGALSNEQYF. Drawing the rest from reference TRBV2 and TRBJ2-7, the complete variable domain is EPEVTQTPSHQVTQMGQEVILRCVPISNHLYFYWYRQILGQKVEFLVSFYNNEISEKSEIFDDQFSVERPDGSNFTLKIRSTKLEDSAMYFCASNPQGALSNEQYFGPGTRLTVT.

This clonotype was seen at least ten times. V and J are TRBV6-1 and TRBJ2-6, with D uncertain. The V gene lost 1 base and the J gene lost 0 bases, with 4 bases spanning the gap. This CDR3 has 15 residues. Germline V lookup: CDR1 MNHNS, CDR2 SASEGT. The CDR3 is CASSEDSSGANVLTF. The CDR3 nucleotides read TGTGCCAGCAGTGAAGACAGCTCTGGGGCCAACGTCCTGACTTTC.

This chain connects TRBV9 to TRBJ2-7; D possibly matches TRBD1 or TRBD2 (5 bases each). Germline V gives CDR1 SGDLS, CDR2 YYNGEE. CDR3 size: 15 residues. Trimming left V 0 bases short and J 1 base short, with 11 bases between. This CDR3 reads CASSVDPGPSYEQYF. The CDR3, as DNA: TGTGCCAGCAGCGTAGATCCGGGGCCGTCCTACGAGCAGTACTTC.

The table lists this clonotype with a few counts. The chain carries TRBV4-1 and TRBJ1-3, with D unclear. The CDR3 covers 15 residues. Per the germline V gene, CDR1 is MGHRA and CDR2 is YSYEKL. V was clipped by 1 base and J by 0 bases, with 7 bases between them. Here the CDR3 DNA reads TGCGCCAGCAGCCAAGTCGTCCCCTCTGGAAACACCATATATTTT. It yields the protein CASSQVVPSGNTIYF.

Many counts were recorded for this clonotype. The chain links TRBV5-5 to TRBJ1-1; TRBD1 matches at 10 bases. The V gene end was trimmed by 3 bases and the J gene end by 6 bases; junction bases not matched to a gene: 11. CDR1 SGHKS and CDR2 YYEKEE come from the germline V gene (reference sequence). The CDR3 sequence is 16 residues long. CDR3 sequence reads: CASSSWDRGPGAEAFF. CDR3 nucleotides: TGTGCCAGCAGCTCCTGGGACAGGGGACCGGGGGCTGAAGCTTTCTTT.

This chain joins TRBV6-1 and TRBJ2-7; weak D call: TRBD2 (5 bases). V shed 5 bases and J shed 6 bases, with 11 bases lying between them. Germline lookup yields CDR1 MNHNS and CDR2 SASEGT. The CDR3 totals 12 residues. The CDR3 here is CASSPFGVEQYF. The CDR3 DNA sequence: TGTGCCAGCAGTCCCTTCGGGGTCGAGCAGTACTTC.

The V call is TRBV6-2 or TRBV6-3, the J call TRBJ2-7; 13 positions agree with TRBD2. The CDR3 loop spans 16 amino acids. Germline V lookup: CDR1 MNHEY, CDR2 SVGEGT. V was pared by 6 bases and J by 5 bases, with 10 bases of the junction left unmatched. This CDR3 reads CASRPGLAGKLHEQYF. The DNA for the CDR3 is TGTGCCAGCAGACCGGGACTAGCGGGGAAGCTCCACGAGCAGTACTTC.

This clonotype was detected a few times. The V call is TRBV29-1, the J call TRBJ1-1; D not resolved. The V gene's germline CDR1 is SQVTM and CDR2 ANQGSEA. V lost 6 bases and J 7 bases, leaving 12 bases between the germline ends. The length of the CDR3 is 11 residues. The CDR3: CSVRSGDEAFF. CDR3 in DNA: TGCAGCGTCCGTAGCGGGGATGAAGCTTTCTTT.

This clonotype was counted many times. The chain combines TRBV6-5 with TRBJ2-7, with TRBD1 matching over 10 bases. Germline trimming cut 0 bases from V and 2 bases from J; bases unmatched to any gene: 4. The CDR3 spans 16 residues. Looked up from germline, CDR1 is MNHEY and CDR2 is SVGAGI. The CDR3 sequence is CASSYSGTGVPYEQYF. In DNA form, the CDR3 reads TGTGCCAGCAGTTACTCCGGGACAGGGGTTCCCTACGAGCAGTACTTC.

The genes are TRBV14 and TRBJ1-4; a weak D match, TRBD1 (5 bases). V lost 1 base to trimming and J lost 8 bases, with 14 bases between them. CDR1 and CDR2 (germline): SGHDN, FVKESK. CDR3 length: 15 amino acids. The CDR3 nucleotides are TGTGCCAGCAGCCAAGGGGACCGGGGAACCGAAAAACTGTTTTTT. This sequence encodes CASSQGDRGTEKLFF.

The rearrangement uses TRBV7-9 and TRBJ1-1; D gene unclear. The CDR3 has 15 residues. Trimming removed 5 bases from V and 1 base from J, with 14 bases in between. Looked up from germline, CDR1 is SEHNR and CDR2 is FQNEAQ (reference sequence). CDR3 sequence reads: CASSETRGGNTEAFF. The DNA for the CDR3 is TGTGCCAGCAGCGAAACCCGGGGTGGGAACACTGAAGCTTTCTTT.

In this sample, this clonotype turned up many times. This sequence joins TRBV12-3 or TRBV12-4 and TRBJ2-1; D uncertain. The CDR3 contains 12 residues. Deletions cut 3 bases from V and 5 bases from J, with 5 bases between. The CDR3 reads CASSFYDNEQFF. CDR3 coding DNA: TGTGCCAGCAGTTTTTATGACAATGAGCAGTTCTTC.

This clonotype was detected ten times or more. This chain links TRBV7-9 with TRBJ2-3; 8 bases are a match to TRBD2. This CDR3 is 15 amino acids long. Unmatched junction bases numbered 6, after V lost 6 bases and J lost 1 base. Germline CDR1 and CDR2: SEHNR and FQNEAQ (reference sequence). DNA for the CDR3: TGTGCCAGCAGAGGTCAAGCGGGGGGCACAGATACGCAGTATTTT. Protein product: CASRGQAGGTDTQYF. The full variable domain, rest sourced from reference TRBV7-9 and TRBJ2-3, is DTGVSQNPRHKITKRGQNVTFRCDPISEHNRLYWYRQTLGQGPEFLTYFQNEAQLEKSRLLSDRFSAERPKGSFSTLEIQRTEQGDSAMYLCASRGQAGGTDTQYFGPGTRLTVL.

The J gene is TRBJ2-4, the V gene TRBV4-1, with D hard to call. Trimming took 3 bases from V and 0 from J, leaving 6 bases between them. Germline V gene lookup returns CDR1 MGHRA and CDR2 YSYEKL. The CDR3 sequence is 14 residues long. In DNA, the CDR3 is TGCGCCAGCAGCCACTCTTTAGCCAAAAACATTCAGTACTTC. This sequence encodes CASSHSLAKNIQYF.

This clonotype was found a few times. This chain connects TRBV7-3 to TRBJ2-3; 7 bases agree with TRBD2. Trimming removed 4 bases from V and 5 bases from J; junction bases left unmatched: 9. CDR3 length: 15 amino acids. Germline V gene lookup returns CDR1 SGHTA and CDR2 FQGTGA. In DNA form, the CDR3 reads TGTGCCAGCAGCTCGTGGGGGGGTGCACGAGATACGCAGTATTTT. It specifies CASSSWGGARDTQYF. The whole variable domain, remainder taken from reference TRBV7-3 and TRBJ2-3, is GAGVSQTPSNKVTEKGKYVELRCDPISGHTALYWYRQSLGQGPEFLIYFQGTGAADDSGLPNDRFFAVRPEGSVSTLKIQRTERGDSAVYLCASSSWGGARDTQYFGPGTRLTVL.

This chain links TRBV2 with TRBJ1-2; 8 nucleotides agree with TRBD1. CDR1 SNHLY and CDR2 FYNNEI come from the germline V gene. The CDR3 loop spans 14 amino acids. Unmatched junction bases numbered 6, after V lost 7 bases and J lost 2 bases. The CDR3 DNA follows: TGTGCCAGCATTCGGACAGGGCTGAACTATGGCTACACCTTC. This sequence encodes CASIRTGLNYGYTF. Complete variable domain (other parts from reference TRBV2 and TRBJ1-2): EPEVTQTPSHQVTQMGQEVILRCVPISNHLYFYWYRQILGQKVEFLVSFYNNEISEKSEIFDDQFSVERPDGSNFTLKIRSTKLEDSAMYFCASIRTGLNYGYTFGSGTRLTVV.

The chain links TRBV4-1 to TRBJ2-7; D is undetermined. The germline V gene has CDR1 MGHRA and CDR2 YSYEKL. This CDR3 is 13 amino acids long. V gave up 6 bases and J gave up 0 bases, with 9 bases separating them. The DNA for the CDR3 is TGCGCCAGCAGGGCGGTAAGCTCCTACGAGCAGTACTTC. It codes for CASRAVSSYEQYF.

This chain links TRBV7-2 with TRBJ1-3; 7 bases map to TRBD1. The J segment lost 7 bases and the V segment lost 10 bases, leaving 10 bases of the junction unmatched. Germline V gene sequence: CDR1 SGHTA, CDR2 FQGNSA. The CDR3 sequence is 13 residues long. The CDR3 spells CATRDRERNTIYF. The CDR3 DNA reads TGTGCCACACGAGACAGGGAGAGGAACACCATATATTTT.

This clonotype occurred many times. This chain links TRBV11-2 with TRBJ1-4, with TRBD1 identical over 8 bases. V gave up 2 bases and J gave up 2 bases; unmatched junction bases: 7. Germline assignment: CDR1 SGHAT and CDR2 FQNNGV. This CDR3 has 17 amino acids. CDR3 loop: CASSLRQGIATNEKLFF. CDR3 sequence (DNA): TGTGCCAGCAGCTTACGACAGGGGATAGCTACTAATGAAAAACTGTTTTTT.

This clonotype was detected many times. J is TRBJ1-4 and V is TRBV12-3 or TRBV12-4; no reliable D call. The CDR3 has 16 amino acids. Trimming removed 7 bases from V and 7 bases from J, with 22 bases in between. CDR3 DNA: TGTGCCAGCACCCGCTCTGGGCCCCCCTTGAGTGAAAAACTGTTTTTT. Translation gives CASTRSGPPLSEKLFF.

This clonotype has at least ten counts. The genes are TRBV28 and TRBJ2-7; 11 bases align to TRBD1. This CDR3 spans 14 amino acids. Germline loops: CDR1 MDHEN, CDR2 SYDVKM. V was pared by 7 bases and J by 5 bases, with 7 bases of the junction left unmatched. CDR3 nucleotides: TGTGCCAGCACCCTCGGACAGGGGGCCAACGAGCAGTACTTC. Its translation is CASTLGQGANEQYF.

This clonotype was picked up many times. V and J are TRBV11-1 and TRBJ2-2, with unresolved D. This CDR3 has 17 amino acids. Germline CDR1 reads SGHAT; CDR2 reads FQDESV (reference sequence). V lost 2 bases, J lost 4 bases, and 17 bases lay in between. CDR3 nucleotide sequence: TGTGCCAGCAGCTTAACCAGGTTCGGCAGAGCCACCGGGGAGCTGTTTTTT. Its translation: CASSLTRFGRATGELFF.

This clonotype has a handful of counts. The chain has TRBV27 and TRBJ1-6, with D possibly matching TRBD1 (6 bases). Trimming took off 5 bases at V and 9 bases at J, with 14 bases between the two ends. CDR1 and CDR2 (germline): MNHEY, SMNVEV (reference sequence). The length of the CDR3 is 14 residues. CDR3 sequence (DNA): TGTGCCAGCAGTCGGGACATCGTCGGTTCACCCCTCCACTTT. Its protein is CASSRDIVGSPLHF.

With respect to this clonotype: This clone may be a read error of a much larger clone one base away. This chain links TRBV20-1 with TRBJ2-7, with D possibly being TRBD1 (6 bases). The germline gives CDR1 DFQATT, CDR2 SNEGSKA (reference sequence). CDR3 length: 12 residues. CDR3 sequence: CSTSQGTYEQYF. CDR3 DNA sequence: TGCAGTACTAGTCAGGGGACCTACGAGCAGTACTTC.

This clonotype has only a few counts. The chain links TRBV5-6 to TRBJ2-3, with 10 bases that match TRBD2. Trimming removed 4 bases from V and 2 bases from J; junction bases left unmatched: 13. CDR1 and CDR2 from the germline V gene are SGHDT and YYEEEE. CDR3 length: 18 amino acids. CDR3 loop: CASSPLAGARRATDTQYF. The CDR3, as DNA: TGTGCCAGCAGCCCGCTAGCGGGGGCCCGGCGGGCCACAGATACGCAGTATTTT.

This clonotype turned up a few times. V and J are TRBV3-1 and TRBJ1-5, with D possibly matching TRBD1 (5 bases). The CDR3 has 14 residues. The germline V gene encodes CDR1 LGHDT and CDR2 YNNKEL (reference sequence). Trimming cost V 1 base and J 4 bases, with 8 bases left between them. The CDR3 DNA follows: TGTGCCAGCAGCCAAGGACAGATTAATCAGCCCCAGCATTTT. Its protein is CASSQGQINQPQHF.

There are many counts of this clonotype. The rearrangement uses TRBV6-2 or TRBV6-3 and TRBJ1-5; no clear D gene. The CDR3 has 15 amino acids. Trimming removed 7 bases from V and 5 bases from J, with 18 bases in between. Germline V CDR1 and CDR2: MNHEY, SVGEGT. CDR3 DNA: TGTGCCAGCACCCCCTTTCGGGGTAGGGATCAGCCCCAGCATTTT. Its protein product is CASTPFRGRDQPQHF.

This clonotype has ten or more counts. The rearrangement links TRBV5-1 to TRBJ2-5, with 7 positions matching TRBD1. This CDR3 has 14 amino acids. The V gene end was trimmed by 1 base and the J gene end by 4 bases; junction bases not matched to a gene: 4. Germline assignment: CDR1 SGHRS and CDR2 YFSETQ. CDR3 protein: CASSLTGVGETQYF. Here the CDR3 DNA reads TGCGCCAGCAGCTTGACAGGGGTCGGAGAGACCCAGTACTTC. The full variable domain, with the rest looked up from reference TRBV5-1 and TRBJ2-5, is KAGVTQTPRYLIKTRGQQVTLSCSPISGHRSVSWYQQTPGQGLQFLFEYFSETQRNKGNFPGRFSGRQFSNSRSEMNVSTLELGDSALYLCASSLTGVGETQYFGPGTRLLVL.

The sample holds many counts of this clonotype. The J gene is TRBJ1-2, the V gene TRBV3-1; no clear D gene. CDR1 and CDR2 from the germline V gene are LGHDT and YNNKEL (reference sequence). This CDR3 comprises 12 residues. The V gene lost 5 bases and the J gene lost 7 bases, with 11 bases spanning the gap. The CDR3 loop is CASSLGDRGYTF. CDR3 DNA sequence: TGTGCCAGCAGCTTGGGCGACCGTGGCTACACCTTC.